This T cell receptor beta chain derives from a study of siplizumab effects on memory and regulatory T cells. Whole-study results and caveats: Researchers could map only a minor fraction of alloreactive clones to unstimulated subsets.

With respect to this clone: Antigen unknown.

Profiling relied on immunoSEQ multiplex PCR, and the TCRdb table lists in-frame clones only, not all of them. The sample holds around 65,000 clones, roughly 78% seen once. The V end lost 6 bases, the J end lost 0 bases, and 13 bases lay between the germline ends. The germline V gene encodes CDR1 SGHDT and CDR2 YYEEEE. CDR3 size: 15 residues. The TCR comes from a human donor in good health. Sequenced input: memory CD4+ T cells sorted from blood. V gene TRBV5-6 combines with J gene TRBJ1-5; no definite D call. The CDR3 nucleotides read TGTGCCAGCAAGTTGCGGAGATATAGCAATCAGCCCCAGCATTTT. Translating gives CASKLRRYSNQPQHF.